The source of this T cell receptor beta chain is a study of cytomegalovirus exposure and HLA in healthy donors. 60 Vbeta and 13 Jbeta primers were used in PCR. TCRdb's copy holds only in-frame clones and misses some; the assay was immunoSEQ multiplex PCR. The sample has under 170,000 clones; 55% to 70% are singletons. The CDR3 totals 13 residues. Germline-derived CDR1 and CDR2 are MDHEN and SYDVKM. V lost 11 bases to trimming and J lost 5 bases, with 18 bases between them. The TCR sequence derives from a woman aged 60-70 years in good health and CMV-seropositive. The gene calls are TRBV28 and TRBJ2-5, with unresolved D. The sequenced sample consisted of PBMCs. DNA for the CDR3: TGTGCCTTGTCCCCCGGTTCCAAGGAGACCCAGTACTTC. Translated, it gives CALSPGSKETQYF.